This T cell receptor (beta chain) derives from a study of molecular identifiers for immune sequencing clone quantification. This clonotype is medium-sized (0.01 to 0.1%) within its sample. One entry per CDR3 protein, called by TCRdb with MiXCR from the PCR reads. The sample contains about 35,000 distinct CDR3 sequences, less than 20% of which appear only once. Looked up from germline, CDR1 is MGHRA and CDR2 is YSYEKL. The CDR3 is made up of 18 amino acids. The V and J ends lost 0 bases and 0 bases respectively, with 17 bases between them. The chain recombines TRBV4-1 with TRBJ2-5; D might be TRBD1 or TRBD2, each matching 5 bases. The sample was naive CD8+ T cells from blood, with Jurkat cell RNA spiked in. Subset described: FACS-sorted CD8+CD4-CCR7+CD45RA+ naive T cells. This sequence was found in a human donor in good health. Some libraries in this study had Jurkat cell RNA spiked in. The CDR3 region is CASSQDWATEGYQETQYF. CDR3 DNA: TGCGCCAGCAGCCAAGACTGGGCCACAGAGGGGTACCAAGAGACCCAGTACTTC.